The T cell receptor (beta chain) under discussion was sequenced for a study of T cell repertoires in cytomegalovirus infection (dated by TCRdb to the late 2010s). Notes on the research overall: Alongside well-studied HLA-B-restricted epitopes, the peptide stimulations were aimed at recently identified HLA-C-restricted CMV epitopes, whose presentation resists viral immunomodulation. Donor HLA type was relevant to the analysis, because carriage of CMV infection together with the matching HLA type was indicated by public TCR beta signatures.

Here is what the overall study found, with its caveats: The ex vivo response was dominated by HLA-C-restricted CMV-specific TCR beta clonotypes, which also provided the single most frequent clonotype in two of eight donors. In both this cohort and an independent 352-donor cohort, the cumulative frequency of public TCR beta family members distinguished carriers of CMV infection plus the relevant HLA type.

This clonotype occurred a few times. Which antigen it targets is not known. No base quality information exists; no much larger clone differs at one position. The treatment or condition label, read with the paper, signifies: in vitro stimulation with specific CMV peptide epitopes to enrich CMV-specific T cells. The junction carries 16 bases between V and J, which are trimmed by 5 bases and 8 bases respectively. The CDR3 contains 14 residues, cysteine and phenylalanine counted. The read is trimmed to its CDR3 DNA, 42 bases read in frame from base 1. From a lookup of the germline V gene, CDR1 and CDR2 are SGHVS and FQNEAQ. Sequenced using an Illumina HiSeq 1500. TCRdb passed the public sequencing reads through fastp at Q25 and MiXCR, retaining productive beta sequences. Each CDR3 protein gets just one entry, which takes the most common genes and DNA from the rows behind it. Here the sample has around 770,000 distinct CDR3 sequences; 25% to 30% occur a single time. Less than 15% of the sample rests with the top ten.

The V and J genes are TRBV7-8 and TRBJ2-1; the best D guess is TRBD1, with 5 bases matching. Source: cultured CD8+ T cells from PBMCs, taken from culture after CMV antigen stimulation. This TCR came from a human donor in good health (CMV status not recorded). Some clones in this sample may be carry-over from other donors' samples. The DNA is TGTGCCAGCAGCGCCCGGCCTCAGGGCTATGAGCAGTTCTTC. The encoded protein is CASSARPQGYEQFF.